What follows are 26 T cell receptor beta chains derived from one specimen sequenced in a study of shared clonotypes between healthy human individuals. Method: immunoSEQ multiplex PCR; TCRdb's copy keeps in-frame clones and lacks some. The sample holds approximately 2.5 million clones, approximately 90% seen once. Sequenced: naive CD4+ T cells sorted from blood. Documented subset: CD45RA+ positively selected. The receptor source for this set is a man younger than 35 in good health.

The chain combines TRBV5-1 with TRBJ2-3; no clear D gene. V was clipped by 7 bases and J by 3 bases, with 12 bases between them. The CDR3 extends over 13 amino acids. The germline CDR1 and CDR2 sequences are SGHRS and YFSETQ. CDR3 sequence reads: CASAQSVTDTQYF. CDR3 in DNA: TGCGCCAGCGCTCAGTCGGTGACAGATACGCAGTATTTT.

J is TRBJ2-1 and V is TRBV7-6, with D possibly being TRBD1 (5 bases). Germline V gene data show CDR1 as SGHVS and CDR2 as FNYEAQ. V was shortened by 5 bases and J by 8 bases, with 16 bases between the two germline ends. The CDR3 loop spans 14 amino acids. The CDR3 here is CASSQAAWGDEQFF. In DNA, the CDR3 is TGTGCCAGCAGCCAAGCCGCTTGGGGCGATGAGCAGTTCTTC.

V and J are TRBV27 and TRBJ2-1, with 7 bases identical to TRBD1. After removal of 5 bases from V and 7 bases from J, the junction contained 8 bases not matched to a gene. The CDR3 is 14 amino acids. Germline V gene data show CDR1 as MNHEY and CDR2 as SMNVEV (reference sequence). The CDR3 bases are TGTGCCAGCAGTCCCCCGACAGGGCAAAATGAGCAGTTCTTC. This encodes CASSPPTGQNEQFF.

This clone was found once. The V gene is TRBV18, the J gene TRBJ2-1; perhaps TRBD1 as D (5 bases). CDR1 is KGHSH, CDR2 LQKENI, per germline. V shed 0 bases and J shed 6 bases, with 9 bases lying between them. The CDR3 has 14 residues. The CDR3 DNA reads TGTGCCAGCTCACCACCCCGACAGCTCAATGAGCAGTTCTTC. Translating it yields CASSPPRQLNEQFF.

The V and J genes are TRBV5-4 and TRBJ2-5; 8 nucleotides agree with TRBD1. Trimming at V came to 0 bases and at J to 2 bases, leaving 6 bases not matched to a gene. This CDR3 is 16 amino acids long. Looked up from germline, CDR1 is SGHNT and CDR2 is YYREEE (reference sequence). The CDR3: CASSLGVTGGQETQYF. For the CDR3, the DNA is TGTGCCAGCAGCTTGGGCGTTACAGGGGGGCAAGAGACCCAGTACTTC.

For the CDR3, the DNA is TGTGCCAGCAGCGAGACAGGGGCCGATCAGCCCCAGCATTTT. It yields the protein CASSETGADQPQHF. The chain uses TRBV6-6 and TRBJ1-5, with 8 bases that match TRBD1. The CDR3 is made up of 14 amino acids. Trimming took 6 bases from V and 5 from J; bases not matched to a gene: 6. The germline V gene encodes CDR1 MNHNY and CDR2 SVGAGI (reference sequence).

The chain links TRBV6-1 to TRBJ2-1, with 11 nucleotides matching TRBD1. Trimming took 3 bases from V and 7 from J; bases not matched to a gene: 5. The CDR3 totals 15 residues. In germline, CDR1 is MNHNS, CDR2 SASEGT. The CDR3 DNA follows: TGTGCCAGCAGTGACGGGACAGGGGGAAGGAATGAGCAGTTCTTC. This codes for CASSDGTGGRNEQFF.

The CDR3 spells CASSRAASGGYGELFF. In DNA form, the CDR3 reads TGTGCCAGCAGCCGTGCGGCTAGCGGGGGATACGGGGAGCTGTTTTTT. The chain is built from TRBV11-2 and TRBJ2-2; TRBD2 agrees at 10 bases. CDR3 length equals 16 residues. Germline lookup yields CDR1 SGHAT and CDR2 FQNNGV. V lost 5 bases and J lost 7; bases outside the gene matches: 10.

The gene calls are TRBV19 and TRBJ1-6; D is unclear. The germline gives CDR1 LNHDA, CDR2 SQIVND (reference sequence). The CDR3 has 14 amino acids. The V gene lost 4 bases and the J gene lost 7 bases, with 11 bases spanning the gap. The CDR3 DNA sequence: TGTGCCAGTAGTACGCAGGACCAGAATTCACCCCTCCACTTT. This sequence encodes CASSTQDQNSPLHF.

CDR3 amino acids: CAIRGQGANEQFF. DNA of the CDR3: TGTGCCATCAGGGGACAAGGGGCTAATGAGCAGTTCTTC. This sequence joins TRBV10-3 and TRBJ2-1, with D possibly TRBD1 on 6 matching bases. Germline loops: CDR1 ENHRY, CDR2 SYGVKD. The CDR3 length is 13 residues. The V and J ends lost 6 bases and 7 bases respectively, with 13 bases between them.

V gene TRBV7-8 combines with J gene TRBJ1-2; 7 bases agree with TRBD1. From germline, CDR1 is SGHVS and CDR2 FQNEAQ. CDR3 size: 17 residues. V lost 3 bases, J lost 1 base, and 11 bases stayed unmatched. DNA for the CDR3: TGTGCCAGCAGCTTGCAGGACAGGCCAAACCTTAACTATGGCTACACCTTC. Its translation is CASSLQDRPNLNYGYTF.

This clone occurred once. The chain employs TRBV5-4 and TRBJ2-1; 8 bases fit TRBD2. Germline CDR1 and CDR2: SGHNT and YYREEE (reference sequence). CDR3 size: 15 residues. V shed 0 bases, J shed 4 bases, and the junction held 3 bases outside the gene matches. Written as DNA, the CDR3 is TGTGCCAGCAGCTTGGCGACTAGCGCTTACAATGAGCAGTTCTTC. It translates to CASSLATSAYNEQFF.

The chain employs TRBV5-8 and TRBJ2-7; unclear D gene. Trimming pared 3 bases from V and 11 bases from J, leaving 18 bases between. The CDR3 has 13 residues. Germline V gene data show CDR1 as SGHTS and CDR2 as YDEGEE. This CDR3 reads CASSWRRNAVEYF. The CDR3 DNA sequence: TGTGCCAGCAGCTGGCGTAGGAACGCAGTCGAGTACTTC. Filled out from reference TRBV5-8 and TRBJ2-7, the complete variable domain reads EAGVTQSPTHLIKTRGQQATLRCSPISGHTSVYWYQQALGLGLQFLLWYDEGEERNRGNFPPRFSGRQFPNYSSELNVNALELEDSALYLCASSWRRNAVEYFGPGTRLTVT.

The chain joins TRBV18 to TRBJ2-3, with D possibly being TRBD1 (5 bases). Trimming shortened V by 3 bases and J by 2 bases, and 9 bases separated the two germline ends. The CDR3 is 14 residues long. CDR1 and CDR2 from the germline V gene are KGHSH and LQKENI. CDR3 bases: TGTGCCAGCTCACCTGACAGAAACACAGATACGCAGTATTTT. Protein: CASSPDRNTDTQYF.

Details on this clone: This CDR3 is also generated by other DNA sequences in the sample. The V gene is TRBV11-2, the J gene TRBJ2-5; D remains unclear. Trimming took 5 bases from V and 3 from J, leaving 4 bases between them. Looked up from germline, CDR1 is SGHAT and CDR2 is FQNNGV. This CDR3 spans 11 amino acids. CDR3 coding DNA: TGTGCCAGCAGCGTCAAAGAGACCCAGTACTTC. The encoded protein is CASSVKETQYF.

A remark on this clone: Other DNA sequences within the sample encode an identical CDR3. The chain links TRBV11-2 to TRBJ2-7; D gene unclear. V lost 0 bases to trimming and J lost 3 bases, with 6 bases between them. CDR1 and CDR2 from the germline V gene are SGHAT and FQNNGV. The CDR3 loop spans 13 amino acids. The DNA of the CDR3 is TGTGCCAGCAGCTTAGACAGAGACTACGAGCAGTACTTC. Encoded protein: CASSLDRDYEQYF.

CDR3 DNA: TGTGCCAGCAGCACCTACAGGGTGAGTAGGTCACCCCTCCACTTT. It translates to CASSTYRVSRSPLHF. The chain is built from TRBV5-6 and TRBJ1-6; TRBD1 might be the D (6 bases). The CDR3 is made up of 15 amino acids. Trimming removed 4 bases from V and 10 bases from J, with 18 bases in between. The germline V gene has CDR1 SGHDT and CDR2 YYEEEE.

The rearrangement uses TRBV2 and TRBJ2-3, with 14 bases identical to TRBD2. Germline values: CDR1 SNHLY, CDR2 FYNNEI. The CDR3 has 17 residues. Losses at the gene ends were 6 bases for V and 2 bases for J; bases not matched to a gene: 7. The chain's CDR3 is CASRAETSGRATDTQYF. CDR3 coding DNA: TGTGCCAGCAGGGCCGAGACTAGCGGGAGGGCCACAGATACGCAGTATTTT.

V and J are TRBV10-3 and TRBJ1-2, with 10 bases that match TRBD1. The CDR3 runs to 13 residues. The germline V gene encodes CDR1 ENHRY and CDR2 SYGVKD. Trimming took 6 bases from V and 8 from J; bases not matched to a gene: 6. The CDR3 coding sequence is TGTGCCATCAGGGCGGACAGGGGGACGGGCTACACCTTC. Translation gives CAIRADRGTGYTF.

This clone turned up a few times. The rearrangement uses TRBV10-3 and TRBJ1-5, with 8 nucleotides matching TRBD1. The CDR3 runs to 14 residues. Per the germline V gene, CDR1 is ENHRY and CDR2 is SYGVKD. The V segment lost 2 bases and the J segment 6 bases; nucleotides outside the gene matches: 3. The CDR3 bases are TGTGCCATCAGTGAGGGTACAGGGGGTCAGCCCCAGCATTTT. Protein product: CAISEGTGGQPQHF.

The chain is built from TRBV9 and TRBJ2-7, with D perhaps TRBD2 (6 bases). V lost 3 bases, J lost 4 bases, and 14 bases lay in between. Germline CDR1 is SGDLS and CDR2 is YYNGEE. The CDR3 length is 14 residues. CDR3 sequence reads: CASSAGLLGYEQYF. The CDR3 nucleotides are TGTGCCAGCAGCGCGGGACTGTTGGGGTACGAGCAGTACTTC.

CDR3 residues: CASSQDPGNQPQHF. The CDR3 coding sequence is TGCGCCAGCAGCCAAGATCCTGGCAATCAGCCCCAGCATTTT. The chain has TRBV4-3 and TRBJ1-5; D gene ambiguous. V gave up 0 bases and J gave up 2 bases, with 5 bases separating them. CDR1 and CDR2 (germline): LGHNA, YSLEER. This CDR3 region has 14 residues.

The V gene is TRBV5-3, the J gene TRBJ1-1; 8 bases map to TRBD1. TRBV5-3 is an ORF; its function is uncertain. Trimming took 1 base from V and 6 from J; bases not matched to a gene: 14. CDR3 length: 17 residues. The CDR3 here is CARSLRHQDREFPEAFF. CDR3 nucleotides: TGTGCCAGAAGCTTGCGTCACCAGGACAGGGAATTTCCTGAAGCTTTCTTT.

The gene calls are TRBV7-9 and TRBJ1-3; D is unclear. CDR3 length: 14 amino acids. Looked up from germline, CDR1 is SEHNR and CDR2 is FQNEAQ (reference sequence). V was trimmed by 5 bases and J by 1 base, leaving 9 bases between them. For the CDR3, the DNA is TGTGCCAGCAGCGCTAGGGTTTCTGGAAACACCATATATTTT. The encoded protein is CASSARVSGNTIYF.

The CDR3 region has the DNA TGTGCCAGCACCGGACAGGGGGCGAACACCGGGGAGCTGTTTTTT. As protein: CASTGQGANTGELFF. The J gene is TRBJ2-2, the V gene TRBV6-1; 10 bases are a match to TRBD1. The CDR3 has 15 amino acids. Unmatched junction bases numbered 2, after V lost 7 bases and J lost 0 bases. The germline gives CDR1 MNHNS, CDR2 SASEGT.

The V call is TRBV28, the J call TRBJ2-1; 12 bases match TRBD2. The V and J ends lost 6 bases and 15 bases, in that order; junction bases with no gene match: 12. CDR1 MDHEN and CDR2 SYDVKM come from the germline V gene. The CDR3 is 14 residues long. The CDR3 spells CASSPKASGRALFF. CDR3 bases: TGTGCCAGCAGCCCAAAAGCTAGCGGGAGGGCCCTGTTCTTC.